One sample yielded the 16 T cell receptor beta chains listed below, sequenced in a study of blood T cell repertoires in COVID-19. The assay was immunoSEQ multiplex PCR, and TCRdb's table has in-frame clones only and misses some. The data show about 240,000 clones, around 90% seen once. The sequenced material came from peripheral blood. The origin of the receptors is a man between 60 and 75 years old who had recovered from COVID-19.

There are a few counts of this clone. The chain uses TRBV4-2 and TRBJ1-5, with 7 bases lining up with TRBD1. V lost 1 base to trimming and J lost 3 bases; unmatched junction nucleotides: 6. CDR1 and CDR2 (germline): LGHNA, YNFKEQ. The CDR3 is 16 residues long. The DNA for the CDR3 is TGTGCCAGCAGCCAAGCCGACAGGGAAGACAATCAGCCCCAGCATTTT. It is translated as CASSQADREDNQPQHF.

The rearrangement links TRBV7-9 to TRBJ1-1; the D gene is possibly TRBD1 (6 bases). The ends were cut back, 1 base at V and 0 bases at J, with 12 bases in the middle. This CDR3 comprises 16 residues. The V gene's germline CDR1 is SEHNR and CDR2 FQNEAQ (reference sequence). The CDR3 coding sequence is TGTGCCAGCAGCTTAGACCCGGACAGATTGAACACTGAAGCTTTCTTT. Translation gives CASSLDPDRLNTEAFF.

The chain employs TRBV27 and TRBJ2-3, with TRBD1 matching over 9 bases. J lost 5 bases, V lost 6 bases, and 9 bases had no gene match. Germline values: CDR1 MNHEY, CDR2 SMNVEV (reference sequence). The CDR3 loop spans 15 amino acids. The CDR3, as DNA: TGTGCCAGCAGACCCATACAGGGGGCGAGAGATACGCAGTATTTT. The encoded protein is CASRPIQGARDTQYF.

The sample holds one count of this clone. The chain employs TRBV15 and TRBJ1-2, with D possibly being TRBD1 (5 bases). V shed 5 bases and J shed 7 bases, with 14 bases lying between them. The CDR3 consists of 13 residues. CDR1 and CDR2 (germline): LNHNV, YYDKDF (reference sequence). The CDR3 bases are TGTGCCACCAGCGCCGGGCAGGGAGGTGGCTACACCTTC. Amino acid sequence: CATSAGQGGGYTF.

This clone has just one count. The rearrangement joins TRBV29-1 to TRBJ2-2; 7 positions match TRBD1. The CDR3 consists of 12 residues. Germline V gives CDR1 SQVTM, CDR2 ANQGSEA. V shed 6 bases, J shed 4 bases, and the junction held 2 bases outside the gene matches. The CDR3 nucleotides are TGCAGCGTGGACAGGTCCACCGGGGAGCTGTTTTTT. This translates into CSVDRSTGELFF.

The CDR3 loop reads CASRADRNSPLHF. For the CDR3, the DNA is TGTGCCAGCAGAGCCGACAGGAATTCACCCCTCCACTTT. V usage is TRBV2 and J usage is TRBJ1-6; possible D gene TRBD1, 6 bases. Trimming left V 6 bases short and J 7 bases short, with 10 bases between. Germline CDR1 reads SNHLY; CDR2 reads FYNNEI. CDR3 length: 13 amino acids.

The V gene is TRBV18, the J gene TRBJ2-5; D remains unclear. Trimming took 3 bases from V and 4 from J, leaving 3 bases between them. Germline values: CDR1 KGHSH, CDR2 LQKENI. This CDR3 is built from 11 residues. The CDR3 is CASSPGETQYF. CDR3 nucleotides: TGTGCCAGCTCACCCGGAGAGACCCAGTACTTC.

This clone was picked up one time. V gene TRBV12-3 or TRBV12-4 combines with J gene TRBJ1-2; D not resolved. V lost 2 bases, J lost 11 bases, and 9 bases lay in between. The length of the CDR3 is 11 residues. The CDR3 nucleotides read TGTGCCAGCAGTTTAACGGAGTCTTACACCTTC. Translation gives CASSLTESYTF.

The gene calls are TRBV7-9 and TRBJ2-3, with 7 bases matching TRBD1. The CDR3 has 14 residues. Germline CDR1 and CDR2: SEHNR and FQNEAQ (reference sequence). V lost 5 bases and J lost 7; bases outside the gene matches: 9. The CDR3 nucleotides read TGTGCCAGCAGCGTCCGGGACAGAGCCAATACGCAGTATTTT. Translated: CASSVRDRANTQYF.

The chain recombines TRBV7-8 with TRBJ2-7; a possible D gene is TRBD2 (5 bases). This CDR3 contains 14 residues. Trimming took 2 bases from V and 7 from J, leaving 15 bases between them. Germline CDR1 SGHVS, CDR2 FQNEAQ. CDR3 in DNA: TGTGCCAGCAGCTTATTTACCGCTTGGAGGGAGCAGTACTTC. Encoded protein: CASSLFTAWREQYF.

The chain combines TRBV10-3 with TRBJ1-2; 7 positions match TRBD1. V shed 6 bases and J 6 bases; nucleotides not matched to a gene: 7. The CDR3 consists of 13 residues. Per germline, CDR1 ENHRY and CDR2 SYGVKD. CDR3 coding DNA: TGTGCCATCAGGCAGGGGGAATGGGATGGCTACACCTTC. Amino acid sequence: CAIRQGEWDGYTF.

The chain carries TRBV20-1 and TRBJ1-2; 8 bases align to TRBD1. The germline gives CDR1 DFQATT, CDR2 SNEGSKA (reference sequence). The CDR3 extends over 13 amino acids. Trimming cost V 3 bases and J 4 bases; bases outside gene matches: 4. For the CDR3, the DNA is TGCAGTGCTAGTAGGGGGACAGGCTATGGCTACACCTTC. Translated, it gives CSASRGTGYGYTF.

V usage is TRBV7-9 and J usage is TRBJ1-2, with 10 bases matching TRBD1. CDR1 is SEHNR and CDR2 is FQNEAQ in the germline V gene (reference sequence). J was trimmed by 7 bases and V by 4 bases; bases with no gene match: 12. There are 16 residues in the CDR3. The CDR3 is CASSSGQGSPSRGYTF. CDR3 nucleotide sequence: TGTGCCAGCAGCTCGGGACAGGGGTCTCCTTCGCGTGGCTACACCTTC. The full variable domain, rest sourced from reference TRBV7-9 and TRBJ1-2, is DTGVSQNPRHKITKRGQNVTFRCDPISEHNRLYWYRQTLGQGPEFLTYFQNEAQLEKSRLLSDRFSAERPKGSFSTLEIQRTEQGDSAMYLCASSSGQGSPSRGYTFGSGTRLTVV.

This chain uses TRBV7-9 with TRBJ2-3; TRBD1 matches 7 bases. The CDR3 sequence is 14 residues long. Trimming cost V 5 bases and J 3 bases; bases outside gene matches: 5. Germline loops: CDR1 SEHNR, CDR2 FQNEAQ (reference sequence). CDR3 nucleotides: TGTGCCAGCAGCACAGACAGGGCGACAGATACGCAGTATTTT. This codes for CASSTDRATDTQYF.

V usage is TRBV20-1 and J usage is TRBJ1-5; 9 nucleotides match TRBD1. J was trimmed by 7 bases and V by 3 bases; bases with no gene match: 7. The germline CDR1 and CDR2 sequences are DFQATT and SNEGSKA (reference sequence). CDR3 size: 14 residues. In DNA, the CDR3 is TGCAGTGCTAGTAACAGGGGGCTCAGGCAGCCCCAGCATTTT. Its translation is CSASNRGLRQPQHF.

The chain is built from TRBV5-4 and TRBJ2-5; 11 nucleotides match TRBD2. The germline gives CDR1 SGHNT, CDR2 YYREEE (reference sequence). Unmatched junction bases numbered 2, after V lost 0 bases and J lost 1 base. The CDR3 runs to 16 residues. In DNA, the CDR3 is TGTGCCAGCAGCTTGGTACTAGCGGGGGCCCAAGAGACCCAGTACTTC. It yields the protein CASSLVLAGAQETQYF.